This TCR beta chain was profiled in a study of response to subunit inactivated influenza vaccine. Germline CDR1 is SGHRS and CDR2 is YFSETQ. The CDR3 loop spans 14 amino acids. Between the trimmed V and J ends, which lost 0 bases and 5 bases, there was a span of 12 bases. This clonotype was seen repeatedly, ten times or more. TCRdb fed the RT-PCR reads into MiXCR, producing one record per CDR3 protein. Here the sample spans 150,000 to 200,000 distinct CDR3 sequences, more than 10% being singletons. Separately, the same data were catalogued under a study of T cells expressing NK-cell markers. From that report: A 5'RACE template switching approach incorporating UMIs was used to make TCR beta cDNA. As a fraction of CD8+ T cells, dominant NKG2C+ clonotypes reached about 1.0-7.5% in more than five donors. These clonotypes additionally ranked first within the CD3+CD56-NKG2C+ fraction of four donors.

This material consisted of CD8+ T cells sorted from PBMCs, taken 11 to 12 days after vaccination. This chain connects TRBV5-1 to TRBJ2-7, with a possible D match to TRBD1 (6 bases). This receptor was taken from a man over 45 who received an inactivated influenza vaccine. DNA of the CDR3: TGCGCCAGCAGCTTGGAACAGGGCGAGAACGAGCAGTACTTC. It yields the protein CASSLEQGENEQYF.